These 31 T cell receptor beta chains came from one sample sequenced in a study of T cells after yellow fever vaccination. TCRdb recomputed calls from the 5' RACE reads with MiXCR, one row per CDR3 protein. This sample has roughly 500,000 distinct CDR3 sequences, with about a fifth found just once. Source: PBMCs, taken 15 days after the yellow fever booster vaccination. The receptors come from a man aged 25 to 40 who received the YFV17D yellow fever vaccine.

The chain recombines TRBV30 with TRBJ2-3, with 7 bases aligning to TRBD2. The V gene end was trimmed by 2 bases and the J gene end by 2 bases; junction bases not matched to a gene: 4. This CDR3 contains 14 residues. Germline lookup yields CDR1 GTSNPN and CDR2 SVGIG (reference sequence). The CDR3 reads CAWSPAGATDTQYF. DNA of the CDR3: TGTGCCTGGAGTCCCGCGGGAGCCACAGATACGCAGTATTTT.

The chain recombines TRBV15 with TRBJ2-1; 9 bases match TRBD2. Germline CDR1 reads LNHNV; CDR2 reads YYDKDF (reference sequence). The trim removed 3 bases at V and 4 bases at J, leaving 16 bases unmatched. The CDR3 loop spans 19 amino acids. CDR3 nucleotides: TGTGCCACCAGCAGTACTAAGGGGGTTGCTAGCGGGATGTACAATGAGCAGTTCTTC. Its translation: CATSSTKGVASGMYNEQFF.

This clonotype was seen at least ten times. The J gene is TRBJ2-7, the V gene TRBV27; D possibly corresponds to TRBD2 (6 bases). This CDR3 has 16 residues. V was trimmed by 0 bases and J by 0 bases, leaving 12 bases between them. The germline V gene encodes CDR1 MNHEY and CDR2 SMNVEV (reference sequence). The CDR3 sequence is CASSLSPGLRSYEQYF. Written as DNA, the CDR3 is TGTGCCAGCAGTTTATCGCCAGGACTACGCTCCTACGAGCAGTACTTC.

This clonotype came up a few times. The chain employs TRBV7-3 and TRBJ2-1; 9 bases fit TRBD2. The germline V gene has CDR1 SGHTA and CDR2 FQGTGA. The V segment lost 3 bases and the J segment 15 bases; nucleotides outside the gene matches: 6. The CDR3 contains 12 residues. Written as DNA, the CDR3 is TGTGCCAGCAGCTTGGCGGGAGGGGACCTGTTCTTC. This sequence encodes CASSLAGGDLFF.

This clonotype has just a few counts. This CDR3 is CASSQESRTGGSSYGYTF. CDR3 nucleotides: TGCGCCAGCAGCCAAGAATCACGGACAGGAGGATCTTCCTATGGCTACACCTTC. The chain recombines TRBV4-3 with TRBJ1-2; 7 bases are a match to TRBD1. Germline CDR1 reads LGHNA; CDR2 reads YSLEER. This CDR3 is 18 amino acids long. V dropped 0 bases and J dropped 4; count of bases not matched to a gene: 14.

This clonotype was observed a few times. V usage is TRBV9 and J usage is TRBJ2-1; TRBD2 might be the D (6 bases). The CDR3 is 14 residues long. CDR1 is SGDLS, CDR2 YYNGEE, per germline. Trimming took off 3 bases at V and 4 bases at J, with 11 bases between the two ends. The CDR3 is CASSAGLTYNEQFF. In DNA form, the CDR3 reads TGTGCCAGCAGCGCCGGACTAACTTACAATGAGCAGTTCTTC.

The sample holds a few counts of this clonotype. The V and J genes are TRBV12-3 or TRBV12-4 and TRBJ2-7, with 7 bases that match TRBD2. V trimming: 2 bases; J trimming: 0 bases; junction bases outside the gene matches: 4. The CDR3 loop spans 15 amino acids. This CDR3 reads CASSLFGGGSYEQYF. In DNA, the CDR3 is TGTGCCAGCAGTTTATTTGGGGGGGGCTCCTACGAGCAGTACTTC.

The chain combines TRBV5-1 with TRBJ2-7; possibly TRBD2 for D (6 bases). The CDR3 length is 14 residues. The ends were cut back, 6 bases at V and 3 bases at J, with 16 bases in the middle. CDR1 and CDR2 from the germline V gene are SGHRS and YFSETQ. CDR3 bases: TGCGCCAGCACCTCAGGCGGGGACCGCTACGAGCAGTACTTC. This codes for CASTSGGDRYEQYF.

This clonotype was observed a few times. The chain uses TRBV28 and TRBJ2-7; D is unclear. Per germline, CDR1 MDHEN and CDR2 SYDVKM. The CDR3 is 12 residues long. V shed 3 bases and J shed 3 bases, with 6 bases lying between them. The CDR3 protein is CASSFSDYEQYF. The CDR3 DNA follows: TGTGCCAGCAGTTTCTCCGACTACGAGCAGTACTTC. Using reference TRBV28 and TRBJ2-7 for the parts outside the CDR3, the full variable domain is DVKVTQSSRYLVKRTGEKVFLECVQDMDHENMFWYRQDPGLGLRLIYFSYDVKMKEKGDIPEGYSVSREKKERFSLILESASTNQTSMYLCASSFSDYEQYFGPGTRLTVT.

The chain combines TRBV24-1 with TRBJ2-2, with D perhaps matching TRBD1 (6 bases). CDR1 KGHDR and CDR2 SFDVKD come from the germline V gene. CDR3 length: 16 residues. Trimming left V 1 base short and J 2 bases short, with 10 bases between. The DNA of the CDR3 is TGTGCCACCAGTGATTTTCGGACAGTAAACACCGGGGAGCTGTTTTTT. This codes for CATSDFRTVNTGELFF.

A remark on this clonotype: It may be a read error: a sequence one base away is much more abundant. This chain uses TRBV7-2 with TRBJ2-7, with D maybe TRBD1 (5 bases). V shed 5 bases and J shed 2 bases, with 10 bases lying between them. This CDR3 has 13 amino acids. CDR1 and CDR2 from the germline V gene are SGHTA and FQGNSA. CDR3 loop: CASSPAQAYEQYF. CDR3 DNA: TGTGCCAGCAGCCCGGCACAGGCCTACGAGCAGTACTTC.

This clonotype came up a few times. V usage is TRBV11-2 and J usage is TRBJ2-2; D may match TRBD1 or TRBD2 (6 bases each). The germline V and J ends were trimmed by 3 bases and 0 bases, with 14 bases remaining between them. CDR1 SGHAT and CDR2 FQNNGV come from the germline V gene. This CDR3 contains 17 residues. CDR3 residues: CASSFPVGGANTGELFF. As DNA, the CDR3 is TGTGCCAGCAGCTTTCCAGTCGGGGGCGCGAACACCGGGGAGCTGTTTTTT.

This clonotype was seen a few times. The V and J genes are TRBV7-2 and TRBJ2-7, with TRBD1 as a possible D gene (7 bases). The CDR3 length is 14 residues. Germline lookup yields CDR1 SGHTA and CDR2 FQGNSA. V dropped 4 bases and J dropped 6 bases, with 16 bases sitting between them. CDR3 bases: TGTGCCAGCAGCTCACTACGACAGGGAGGCGAGCAGTACTTC. Its protein product is CASSSLRQGGEQYF.

The chain combines TRBV29-1 with TRBJ2-1; D is perhaps TRBD1 (6 bases). Germline CDR1 and CDR2: SQVTM and ANQGSEA. The CDR3 loop spans 12 amino acids. V was trimmed by 7 bases and J by 10 bases, leaving 17 bases between them. CDR3 region: CSAQATGYEQFF. The CDR3 DNA sequence: TGCAGCGCGCAAGCAACAGGGTACGAGCAGTTCTTC.

The table lists this clonotype with a few counts. The chain links TRBV18 to TRBJ2-3; D is perhaps TRBD1 (5 bases). The CDR3 covers 13 residues. Germline lookup yields CDR1 KGHSH and CDR2 LQKENI. Between the trimmed V and J ends, which lost 2 bases and 4 bases, there was a span of 7 bases. The CDR3, as DNA: TGTGCCAGCTCACCAGGGGCGGCAGATACGCAGTATTTT. Amino acid sequence: CASSPGAADTQYF.

The rearrangement uses TRBV6-2 or TRBV6-3 and TRBJ2-7, with 14 positions matching TRBD2. This CDR3 comprises 15 residues. The V gene's germline CDR1 is MNHEY and CDR2 SVGEGT. Losses at the gene ends were 6 bases for V and 4 bases for J; bases not matched to a gene: 5. Written as DNA, the CDR3 is TGTGCCAGCAGCGGACTAGCGGGAGGACGGTACGAGCAGTACTTC. Protein product: CASSGLAGGRYEQYF.

The chain combines TRBV7-2 with TRBJ2-7; no clear D. The ends were cut back, 1 base at V and 4 bases at J, with 11 bases in the middle. In germline, CDR1 is SGHTA, CDR2 FQGNSA. The CDR3 length is 14 residues. The CDR3 loop is CASSLGLGMYEQYF. The CDR3 nucleotides are TGTGCCAGCAGCTTAGGTTTAGGGATGTACGAGCAGTACTTC.

V and J are TRBV20-1 and TRBJ1-1; D is uncertain. The CDR3 runs to 12 residues. Germline loops: CDR1 DFQATT, CDR2 SNEGSKA (reference sequence). The V end was cut by 6 bases, the J end by 4 bases, with 12 bases between. The CDR3 sequence: CSAPERGTEAFF. The CDR3, as DNA: TGCAGTGCACCGGAGCGGGGCACTGAAGCTTTCTTT.

The chain joins TRBV5-1 to TRBJ2-5, with D hard to call. Germline values: CDR1 SGHRS, CDR2 YFSETQ. Trimming left V 1 base short and J 0 bases short, with 7 bases between. CDR3 length: 14 amino acids. DNA for the CDR3: TGCGCCAGCAGCTTGAAGGCGTACCAAGAGACCCAGTACTTC. As protein: CASSLKAYQETQYF.

The chain recombines TRBV6-1 with TRBJ2-7; 7 bases align to TRBD1. The V gene end was trimmed by 0 bases and the J gene end by 0 bases; junction bases not matched to a gene: 2. The CDR3 runs to 15 residues. CDR1 MNHNS and CDR2 SASEGT come from the germline V gene. The CDR3 DNA sequence: TGTGCCAGCAGTGAAGCGGGGACAGTCTCCTACGAGCAGTACTTC. It specifies CASSEAGTVSYEQYF.

V is TRBV28 and J is TRBJ1-2; D gene unclear. Looked up from germline, CDR1 is MDHEN and CDR2 is SYDVKM. The V end lost 3 bases, the J end lost 5 bases, and 19 bases lay between the germline ends. The CDR3 contains 16 residues. DNA for the CDR3: TGTGCCAGCAGTTTTACTTTAAGGACCGAATATTATGGCTACACCTTC. It codes for CASSFTLRTEYYGYTF.

V gene TRBV25-1 combines with J gene TRBJ2-7; D remains unclear. CDR3 length equals 16 residues. The V gene lost 3 bases and the J gene lost 1 base, with 16 bases spanning the gap. Germline lookup yields CDR1 MGHDK and CDR2 SYGVNS. The CDR3 DNA reads TGTGCCAGCAGTGATAACCCCGAGGCGGTATCCTACGAGCAGTACTTC. Its translation is CASSDNPEAVSYEQYF.

The chain carries TRBV6-1 and TRBJ2-1, with D unresolved. CDR3 length: 15 residues. Germline CDR1 MNHNS, CDR2 SASEGT. Deletions cut 6 bases from V and 13 bases from J, with 25 bases between. The CDR3 loop is CASRPLATFSMSQFF. The CDR3 DNA is TGTGCCAGCAGACCCTTGGCGACCTTCTCAATGAGTCAGTTCTTC.

As DNA, the CDR3 is TGTGCCAGCAGCAGGGCCGTGGCGGGAGAGATCGAGACCCAGTACTTC. Protein sequence: CASSRAVAGEIETQYF. The chain employs TRBV7-6 and TRBJ2-5; 7 positions match TRBD2. The CDR3 consists of 16 residues. Germline lookup yields CDR1 SGHVS and CDR2 FNYEAQ. The J segment lost 5 bases and the V segment lost 5 bases, leaving 14 bases of the junction unmatched.

This clonotype showed up just a few times. The chain recombines TRBV9 with TRBJ2-3; a possible D gene is TRBD1 (5 bases). The CDR3 sequence is 15 residues long. Trimming removed 2 bases from V and 2 bases from J, with 12 bases in between. Germline V lookup: CDR1 SGDLS, CDR2 YYNGEE. CDR3: CASSVARAFTDTQYF. In nucleotides, the CDR3 is TGTGCCAGCAGCGTCGCCAGGGCGTTCACAGATACGCAGTATTTT.

In DNA, the CDR3 is TGTGCCAGCAGCCCCGGGTCCCTTGGCGAGCAGTACTTC. Encoded protein: CASSPGSLGEQYF. The gene calls are TRBV7-2 and TRBJ2-7, with D uncertain. CDR3 length: 13 amino acids. Germline values: CDR1 SGHTA, CDR2 FQGNSA. Trimming cost V 5 bases and J 6 bases, with 14 bases left between them.

CDR3 DNA sequence: TGTGCCAGCATCCTCAGGGGTATTCCCCTAGCGGGAGGGCGGTTCTTC. Translated: CASILRGIPLAGGRFF. The rearrangement joins TRBV28 to TRBJ2-1; 12 positions agree with TRBD2. The CDR3 has 16 residues. Unmatched junction bases numbered 19, after V lost 7 bases and J lost 15 bases. Germline CDR1 MDHEN, CDR2 SYDVKM.

The chain couples TRBV28 to TRBJ2-7, with TRBD1 matching 9 bases. This CDR3 spans 14 amino acids. Unmatched junction bases numbered 10, after V lost 7 bases and J lost 6 bases. Germline assignment: CDR1 MDHEN and CDR2 SYDVKM. In DNA, the CDR3 is TGTGCCAGCACCCTAGTGGGGACAGGGCTCGAGCAGTACTTC. This gives the protein CASTLVGTGLEQYF.

Only a few counts were recorded for this clonotype. The gene calls are TRBV20-1 and TRBJ2-2; the match to TRBD2 covers 7 bases. The germline V gene encodes CDR1 DFQATT and CDR2 SNEGSKA (reference sequence). The CDR3 has 14 amino acids. Unmatched junction bases numbered 4, after V lost 6 bases and J lost 0 bases. The CDR3 reads CSAGGRANTGELFF. CDR3 bases: TGCAGTGCCGGCGGGAGAGCGAACACCGGGGAGCTGTTTTTT.

CDR3 DNA: TGTGCCAGCAGTGTAGCGGGAGGGCCGTGGGAGACCCAGTACTTC. Its translation: CASSVAGGPWETQYF. The chain carries TRBV28 and TRBJ2-5; 11 bases fit TRBD2. Germline assignment: CDR1 MDHEN and CDR2 SYDVKM. CDR3 length: 15 amino acids. V trimming: 5 bases; J trimming: 5 bases; junction bases outside the gene matches: 7.

This clonotype was found a few times. The rearrangement uses TRBV29-1 and TRBJ2-7, with D hard to call. The CDR3 is 12 amino acids. V was cut by 5 bases and J by 4 bases, with 12 bases left in between. Germline loops: CDR1 SQVTM, CDR2 ANQGSEA. The CDR3 is CSVRLASYEQYF. The CDR3 region has the DNA TGCAGCGTTAGGCTGGCGTCATACGAGCAGTACTTC.